The subject of this entry is one T cell receptor beta chain. Its binding antigen is unknown. No base quality values were provided; no much bigger clone lies one nucleotide off. TCRbeta CDR3 regions were amplified from genomic DNA by means of the immunoSEQ Assay, a bias-controlled multiplex PCR. In the paper's pipeline: The number of nucleated cells in each sample was estimated from the amplification of reference gene primers within the assay. Sequence reads were collapsed and filtered to measure the absolute abundance of every unique TCRbeta CDR3 rearrangement. For each sample, productive Simpson clonality was calculated by taking the square root of Simpson's diversity index across productive rearrangements. Here the immuneACCESS table is served through TCRdb, limited to in-frame sequences with V and J called. Missing clones are a known gap in these copies; in checked studies unresolved V genes cover under half, and the rest lacks a known reason. For V, J and clone size, that table is used; D and trimming come from the DNA. The sample contains around 190,000 clones, 76% of them found a single time. Less than 20% of the sample is held by the ten biggest clonotypes.

The CDR3 runs 14 amino acids, cysteine and valine included. Here the CDR3 DNA is all that survives: 42 bases in frame from base 1. After removal of 6 bases from V and 3 bases from J, the junction retains 4 bases not matched to a gene. CDR1 KGHSH and CDR2 LQKENI are derived from the germline V gene. This record belongs to a study of blood T cell repertoires in COVID-19 (dated by TCRdb to 2018 to 2020). Turning to the overall study: Samples covering the acute and convalescent phases of COVID-19 were provided by collaborators in the United States, Italy and Spain. The repertoires were released in a freely available public database meant as a resource for research on the immune response to SARS-CoV-2. The dataset comprised deeply sampled blood TCRbeta repertoires from subjects exposed to, actively infected with, or recovered from COVID-19. Nearly every sample came with metadata listing a de-identified subject ID, COVID-19 status, age in years and sex. HLA class I and class II types, where available, came from metadata supplied by the sample provider rather than from assay-based typing. The prospective study material was composed of cDNA or gDNA derived from T cells, B-cell-depleted T cells, or PBMCs. Samples were obtained from the ongoing ImmuneRACE study (first 160 participants) and from approximately 1,200 subjects provided by 6 global collaborators. The paper's findings and limits, for the study overall: How much clinical and demographic metadata was included differed by source and by participant, and the metadata was provided uncurated.

Enrolling through a virtual design, the prospective study's participants ranged in age from roughly 18 to 95 years and lived across about two dozen United States geographic areas. In the prospective study, cohorts were assigned on the basis of participant-reported clinical history obtained from a screening survey and a study questionnaire. In the prospective study, mobile phlebotomists collected whole blood, serum and a nasopharyngeal or oropharyngeal swab from each participant. Participants in the prospective study had the option to provide additional blood draws and questionnaires over an approximately 2-month period. Prospective study blood samples were shipped either frozen or at room temperature before DNA extraction.

The sequence derives from a woman aged 50 to 60 with acute COVID-19. The sequencing sample was made of PBMCs or T cells enriched from blood (not recorded which). The chain employs TRBV18 and TRBJ2-7; TRBD1 lines up with 11 middle nucleotides. For the CDR3, the sequence is CASSRGTGGYEQYV. The DNA sequence follows: TGTGCCAGCTCCCGAGGGACAGGGGGCTACGAGCAGTACGTC.